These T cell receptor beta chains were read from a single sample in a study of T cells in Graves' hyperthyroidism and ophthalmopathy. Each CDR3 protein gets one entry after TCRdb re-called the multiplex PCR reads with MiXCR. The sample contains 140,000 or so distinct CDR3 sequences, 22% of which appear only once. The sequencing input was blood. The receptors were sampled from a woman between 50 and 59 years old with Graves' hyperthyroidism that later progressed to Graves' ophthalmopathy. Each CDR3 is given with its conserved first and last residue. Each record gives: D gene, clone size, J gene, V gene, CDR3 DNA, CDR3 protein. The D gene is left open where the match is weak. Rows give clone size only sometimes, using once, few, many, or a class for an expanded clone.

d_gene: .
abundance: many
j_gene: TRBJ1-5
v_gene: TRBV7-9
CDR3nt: TGTGCCAGCAGCTCTGACAGGTACGATCAGCCCCAGCATTTT
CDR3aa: CASSSDRYDQPQHF

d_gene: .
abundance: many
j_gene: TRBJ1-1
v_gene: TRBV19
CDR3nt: TGTGCCAGTAGTACAAGAACCATGAACACTGAAGCTTTCTTT
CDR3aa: CASSTRTMNTEAFF

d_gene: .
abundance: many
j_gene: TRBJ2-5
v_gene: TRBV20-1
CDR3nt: TGCAGTGCTAGAGCTTCGACAGAAGAGACCCAGTACTTC
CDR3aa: CSARASTEETQYF

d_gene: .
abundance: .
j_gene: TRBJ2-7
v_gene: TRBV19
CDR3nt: TGTGCCAGTAGCAGGGACGCAGGAAACTACGAGCAGTACTTC
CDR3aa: CASSRDAGNYEQYF

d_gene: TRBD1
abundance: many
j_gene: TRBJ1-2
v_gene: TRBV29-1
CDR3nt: TGCAGCTCCAAGCTCGGACAGGGTTACGGGGGCTACACCTTC
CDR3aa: CSSKLGQGYGGYTF

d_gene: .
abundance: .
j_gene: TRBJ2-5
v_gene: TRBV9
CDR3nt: TGTACCAGCAGCTTTCGACAGCTCCCCCAAGAGACCCAGTACTTC
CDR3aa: CTSSFRQLPQETQYF

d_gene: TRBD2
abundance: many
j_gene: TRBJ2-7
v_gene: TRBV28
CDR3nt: TGTGCCAGCAGTTCCCCGGGACTAGCGGGAGGGTCGGGCTCCTACGAGCAGTACTTC
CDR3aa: CASSSPGLAGGSGSYEQYF

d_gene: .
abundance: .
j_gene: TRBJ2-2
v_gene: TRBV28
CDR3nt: TGTGCCAGCAGTTTTATGGCCAGAAGAAGAACCGGGGAGCTGTTTTTT
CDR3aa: CASSFMARRRTGELFF

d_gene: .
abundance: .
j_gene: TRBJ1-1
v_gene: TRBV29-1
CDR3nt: TGCAGCGTTGAAGTCGGCCGGAGGGACACTGAAGCTTTCTTT
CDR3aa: CSVEVGRRDTEAFF

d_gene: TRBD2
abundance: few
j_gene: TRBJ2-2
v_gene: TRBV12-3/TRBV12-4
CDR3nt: TGTGCCAGCAGCCGCGGGGGAAAGAACGGGGAGCTGTTTTTT
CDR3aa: CASSRGGKNGELFF

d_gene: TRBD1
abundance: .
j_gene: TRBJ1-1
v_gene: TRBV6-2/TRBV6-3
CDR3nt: TGTGCCAGCAGTTACCTGAGGACAGGCAGCGTTGGGTTTACACTCGCTGAAGCTTTCTTT
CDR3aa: CASSYLRTGSVGFTLAEAFF

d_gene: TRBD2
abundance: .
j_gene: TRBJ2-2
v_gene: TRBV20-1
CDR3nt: TGCAGTGCTAGAGGGGGTTTAGCGGGCACCGGGGAGCTGTTTTTT
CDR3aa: CSARGGLAGTGELFF

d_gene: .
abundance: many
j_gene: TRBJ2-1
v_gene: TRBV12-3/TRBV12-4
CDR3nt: TGTGCCAGCAGTACTACAGGGGCGGTAGCGGGATTCTCCTACAATGAGCAGTTCTTC
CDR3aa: CASSTTGAVAGFSYNEQFF

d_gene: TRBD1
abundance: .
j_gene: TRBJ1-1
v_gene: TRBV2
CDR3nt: TGTGCCAGCAGCGGACAGGGGGGATACACTGAAGCTTTCTTT
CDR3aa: CASSGQGGYTEAFF

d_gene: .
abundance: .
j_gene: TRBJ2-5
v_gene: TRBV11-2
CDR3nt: TGTGCCAGCACCGACCATGACAGTGCCCAAGAGACCCAGTACTTC
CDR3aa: CASTDHDSAQETQYF

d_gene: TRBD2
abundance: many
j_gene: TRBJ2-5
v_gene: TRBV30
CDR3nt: TGTGCCTGGAGTATCTTCGGGGGACTAGCGGAAGAGACCCAGTACTTC
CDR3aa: CAWSIFGGLAEETQYF

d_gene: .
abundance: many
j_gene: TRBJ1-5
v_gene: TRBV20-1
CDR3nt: TGCAGTGCCACACCGCAACAGGGCGGCAATCAGCCCCAGCATTTT
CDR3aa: CSATPQQGGNQPQHF

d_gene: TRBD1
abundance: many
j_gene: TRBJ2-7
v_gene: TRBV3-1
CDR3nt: TGTGCCAGCAGCTTTGGACAGGGCACCTACGAGCAGTACTTC
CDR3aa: CASSFGQGTYEQYF

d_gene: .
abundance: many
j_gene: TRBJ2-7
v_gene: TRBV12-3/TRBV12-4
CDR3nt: TGTGCCAGCAGTGGGATAAACCGCGACTACGAGCAGTACTTC
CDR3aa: CASSGINRDYEQYF

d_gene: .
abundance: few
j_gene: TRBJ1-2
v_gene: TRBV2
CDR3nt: TGTGCCAGCAGTGAGAGATATGGCTACACCTTC
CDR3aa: CASSERYGYTF

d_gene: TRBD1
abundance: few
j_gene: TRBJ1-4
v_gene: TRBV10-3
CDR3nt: TGTGCCATCAGTCGAACAGGGGCGGCAACTAATGAAAAACTGTTTTTT
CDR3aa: CAISRTGAATNEKLFF

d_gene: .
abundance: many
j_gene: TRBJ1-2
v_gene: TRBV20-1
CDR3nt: TGCAGTGCTAGAGACAACATGAACTATGGCTACACCTTC
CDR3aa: CSARDNMNYGYTF

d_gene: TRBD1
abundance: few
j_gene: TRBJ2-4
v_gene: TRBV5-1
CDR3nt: TGCGCCAGCAGCTTTGACAGGGTAGACATTCAGTACTTC
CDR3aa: CASSFDRVDIQYF

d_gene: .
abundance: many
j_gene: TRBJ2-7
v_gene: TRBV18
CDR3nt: TGTGCCAGCTCACCAACCGGGACCGCGAGCTCCTACGAGCAGTACTTC
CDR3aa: CASSPTGTASSYEQYF

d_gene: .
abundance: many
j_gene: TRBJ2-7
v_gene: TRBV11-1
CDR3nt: TGTGCCAGCAGCTTATTCCGGGACATAATCTACGAGCAGTACTTC
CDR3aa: CASSLFRDIIYEQYF

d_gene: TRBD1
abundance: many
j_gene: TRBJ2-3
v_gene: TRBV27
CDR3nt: TGTGCCAGTAAGACAGGGAAGGGAGATACGCAGTATTTT
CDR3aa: CASKTGKGDTQYF

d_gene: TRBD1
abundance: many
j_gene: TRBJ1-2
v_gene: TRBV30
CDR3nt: TGTGCCTGGAGACCTACGACAGGGTTGCGGTATGGCTACACCTTC
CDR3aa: CAWRPTTGLRYGYTF

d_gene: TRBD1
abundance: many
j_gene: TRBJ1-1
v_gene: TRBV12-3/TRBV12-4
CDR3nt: TGTGCCAGCACTCAAGGACAGGCGAACACTGAAGCTTTCTTT
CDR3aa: CASTQGQANTEAFF

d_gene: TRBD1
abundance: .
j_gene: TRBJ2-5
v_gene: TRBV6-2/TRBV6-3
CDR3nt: TGTGCCAGCAGTTCCACAGGGGGAGAGGAGACCCAGTACTTC
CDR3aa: CASSSTGGEETQYF

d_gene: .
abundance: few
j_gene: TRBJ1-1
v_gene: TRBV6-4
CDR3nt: TGTGCCAGCAGTGACTCGATCGGTAATGAAGCTTTCTTT
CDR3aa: CASSDSIGNEAFF

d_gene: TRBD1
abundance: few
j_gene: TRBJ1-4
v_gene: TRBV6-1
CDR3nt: TGTGCCAGCGGACAGGATAAGAATGAAAAACTGTTTTTT
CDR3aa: CASGQDKNEKLFF

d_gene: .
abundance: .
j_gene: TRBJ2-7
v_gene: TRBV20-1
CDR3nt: TGCAGTGCTAGAGATCCCTGGGGAAGGGCCTCCGCGCAGTACTTC
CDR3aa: CSARDPWGRASAQYF

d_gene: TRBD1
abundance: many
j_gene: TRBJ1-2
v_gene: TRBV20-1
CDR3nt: TGCAGTGCTAGATATTCGGGGGACAGGGGCGTCGGTGGCTACACCTTC
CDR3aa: CSARYSGDRGVGGYTF

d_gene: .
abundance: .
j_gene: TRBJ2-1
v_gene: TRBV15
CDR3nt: TGTGCCACCAGCAGAGAGTCCCCTACCAGCTGGGATAATGAGCAGTTCTTC
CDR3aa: CATSRESPTSWDNEQFF

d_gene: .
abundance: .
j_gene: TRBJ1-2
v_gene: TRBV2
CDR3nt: TGTGCCAGCAGTGTGGACGGCTTTAACTATGGCTACACCTTC
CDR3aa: CASSVDGFNYGYTF

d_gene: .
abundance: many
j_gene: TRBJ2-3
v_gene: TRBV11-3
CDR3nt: TGTGCCAGCAGCTTTAACGCGCGGGATACGCAGTATTTT
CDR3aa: CASSFNARDTQYF

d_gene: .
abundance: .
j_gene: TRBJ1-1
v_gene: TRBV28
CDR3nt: TGTGCCAGCAGCCACCCCGGACAGAGACGAAACACTGAAGCTTTCTTT
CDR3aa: CASSHPGQRRNTEAFF

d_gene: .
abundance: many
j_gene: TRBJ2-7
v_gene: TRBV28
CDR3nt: TGTGCCAGCAGTTTAAAGAATCCCTACGAGCAGTACTTC
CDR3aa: CASSLKNPYEQYF

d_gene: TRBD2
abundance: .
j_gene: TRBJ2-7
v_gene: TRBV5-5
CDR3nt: TGTGCCAGCAGCTTGGCCGCTAGCGGGAGCGACGAGCAGTACTTC
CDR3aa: CASSLAASGSDEQYF

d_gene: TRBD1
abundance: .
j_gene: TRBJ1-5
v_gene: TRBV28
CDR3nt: TGTGCCAGCAGTTTCCCCAGATCAGGGGGGGATCAGCCCCAGCATTTT
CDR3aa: CASSFPRSGGDQPQHF

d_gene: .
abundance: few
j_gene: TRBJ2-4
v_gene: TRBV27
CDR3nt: TGTGCCAGCAGTTTATCGAGGGGAACCAAAAACATTCAGTACTTC
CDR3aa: CASSLSRGTKNIQYF

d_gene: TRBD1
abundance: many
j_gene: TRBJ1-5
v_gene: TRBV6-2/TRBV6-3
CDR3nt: TGTGCCAGCACCTCCTCCGACAGGGCTGGCAATCAGCCCCAGCATTTT
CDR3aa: CASTSSDRAGNQPQHF

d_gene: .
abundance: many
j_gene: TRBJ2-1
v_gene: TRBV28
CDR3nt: TGTGCCAGCAGACCTAAGCGGAACCCGCCCTACAATGAGCAGTTCTTC
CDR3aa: CASRPKRNPPYNEQFF

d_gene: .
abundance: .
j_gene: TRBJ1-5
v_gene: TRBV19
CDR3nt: TGTGCCAGTAGTATTGTGAGAGAACACAGGGGCAATCAGCCCCAGCATTTT
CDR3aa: CASSIVREHRGNQPQHF

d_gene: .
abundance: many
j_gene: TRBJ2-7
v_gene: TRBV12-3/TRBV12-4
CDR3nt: TGTGCCAGCAGTTTTGAGGTGGGCGGCTACGAGCAGTACTTC
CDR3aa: CASSFEVGGYEQYF

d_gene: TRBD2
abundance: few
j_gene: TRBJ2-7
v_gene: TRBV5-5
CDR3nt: TGTGCCAGCAGCCAGGGACTAGCTTCCTCCTACGAGCAGTACTTC
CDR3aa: CASSQGLASSYEQYF

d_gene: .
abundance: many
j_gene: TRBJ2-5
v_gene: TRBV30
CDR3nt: TGTGCCTGGAGCATCGGCAGCCGTACTCAAGAGACCCAGTACTTC
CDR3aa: CAWSIGSRTQETQYF

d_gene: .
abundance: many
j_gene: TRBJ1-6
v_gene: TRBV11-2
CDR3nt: TGTGCCAGCAGCGAAACAGGAACTACACCCCTCCACTTT
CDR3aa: CASSETGTTPLHF

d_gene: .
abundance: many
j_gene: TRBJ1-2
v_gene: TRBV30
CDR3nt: TGTGCCTGGAGCGTCGTTGCGGGAGCGGCCTATGGCTACACCTTC
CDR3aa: CAWSVVAGAAYGYTF

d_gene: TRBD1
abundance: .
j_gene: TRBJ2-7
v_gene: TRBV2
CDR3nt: TGTGCCAGCAGTGGACAGGGGGGCTCCTACGAGCAGTACTTC
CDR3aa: CASSGQGGSYEQYF

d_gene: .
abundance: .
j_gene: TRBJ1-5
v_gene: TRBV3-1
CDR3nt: TGTGCCAGCAGCCAGTCCATCAGGTCAAATCAGCCCCAGCATTTT
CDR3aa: CASSQSIRSNQPQHF

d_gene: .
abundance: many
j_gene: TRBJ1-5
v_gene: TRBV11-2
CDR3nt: TGTGCCAGCAGCTTAGTGGGGTACAGGGAGGGCAATCAGCCCCAGCATTTT
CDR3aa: CASSLVGYREGNQPQHF

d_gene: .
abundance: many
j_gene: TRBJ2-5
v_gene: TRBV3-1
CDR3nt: TGTGCCAGCAGCCAAGATCCTACTACCAAAGAGACCCAGTACTTC
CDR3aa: CASSQDPTTKETQYF

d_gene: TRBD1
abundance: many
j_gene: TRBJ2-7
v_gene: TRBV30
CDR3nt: TGTGCCTGGAGCCGACAGGGCAGGAACTACGAGCAGTACTTC
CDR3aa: CAWSRQGRNYEQYF

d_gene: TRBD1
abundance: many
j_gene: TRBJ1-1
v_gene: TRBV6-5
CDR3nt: TGTGCCAGCAGTTACATTCAGACAGGGAGCACTGAAGCTTTCTTT
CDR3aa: CASSYIQTGSTEAFF